Sequencing of this T cell receptor (beta chain) was carried out in a study of T cell responses to AZD1222 COVID-19 vaccine. Study conclusions and caveats: Only after the peak T cell response were repertoires sampled. The donor cohort was predominantly white British with a female majority, and clonal diversity may have been underestimated. An increase in Spike-specific TCR breadth and depth was observed after two AZD1222 doses.

In the case of this clone: As yet, its antigen is unknown.

Generated by immunoSEQ multiplex PCR, the TCRdb table keeps only in-frame clones and is missing some. The sample carries fewer than 200,000 clones, over 85% recorded once. The CDR3 totals 12 residues. J was trimmed by 5 bases and V by 7 bases; bases with no gene match: 3. Germline V lookup: CDR1 LNHDA, CDR2 SQIVND (reference sequence). The clonotype comes from an adult in good health. The sample was peripheral blood, taken on day 0 of AZD1222 vaccination. This chain connects TRBV19 to TRBJ1-2, with 8 positions matching TRBD1. CDR3 amino acids: CASTGGRYGYTF. DNA for the CDR3: TGTGCCAGTACAGGGGGCAGGTATGGCTACACCTTC.